The source of this T cell receptor (beta chain) is a study of radiation and T cells in renal cell carcinoma. The protocol was immunoSEQ multiplex PCR, while the TCRdb copy is restricted to in-frame clones and leaves out a portion. The table lists 130,000 or so clones, roughly 80% of them singletons. This CDR3 is 12 amino acids long. Germline V CDR1 and CDR2: GTSNPN, SVGIG (reference sequence). V lost 1 base, J lost 5 bases, and 8 bases lay in between. Described time point: baseline pretreatment blood. The treatment denotes: 15 Gy SBRT to primary tumor, nephrectomy 4 weeks later. This clone has just a few counts.

The chain has TRBV30 and TRBJ1-2; D remains ambiguous. This receptor was taken from a woman aged 45 to 65 with renal cell carcinoma. The material was blood, obtained from a patient whose treatment included radiotherapy and nephrectomy. The CDR3 region is CAWSGTGYGYTF. The DNA for the CDR3 is TGTGCCTGGAGTGGGACTGGGTATGGCTACACCTTC. Full variable domain (outside the CDR3, taken from reference TRBV30 and TRBJ1-2): SQTIHQWPATLVQPVGSPLSLECTVEGTSNPNLYWYRQAAGRGLQLLFYSVGIGQISSEVPQNLSASRPQDRQFILSSKKLLLSDSGFYLCAWSGTGYGYTFGSGTRLTVV.